The source of this T cell receptor (beta chain) is a study of OX40 agonist ivuxolimab in advanced cancers. Across the whole study: Clinicians treated patients with ivuxolimab, an agonistic anti-OX40 (CD134) antibody. Partial responses, seen in three patients, involved one hepatocellular carcinoma and two cutaneous melanomas. Recorded diagnoses for dose-escalation patients were hepatocellular carcinoma, melanoma, renal cell or head and neck cancer.

V lost 3 bases to trimming and J lost 6 bases; unmatched junction nucleotides: 8. This CDR3 comprises 15 residues. The germline V gene encodes CDR1 KGHSH and CDR2 LQKENI. This table comes from immunoSEQ multiplex PCR, and its TCRdb copy is limited to in-frame clones, with some not included. The table lists roughly 98,000 clones, roughly 83% of them singletons. This clone was detected a few times. Its target is not known. Study-wide results and limits: The mean number of expanded clones was higher in CD8+ T cells than in CD4+.

The rearrangement uses TRBV18 and TRBJ1-5, with 7 bases aligning to TRBD1. The sequencing used CD4+ or CD8+ T cells sorted from blood, collected in a trial of the OX40 agonist ivuxolimab. The receptor was isolated from an adult with an advanced solid tumor such as melanoma, head and neck, liver or kidney cancer. CDR3 DNA: TGTGCCAGCTCACCCAGTAGACAGGGCGGTCAGCCCCAGCATTTT. The encoded protein is CASSPSRQGGQPQHF.